This T cell receptor (beta chain) was observed in a study of control samples from healthy donors and cancer patients. Per germline, CDR1 SNHLY and CDR2 FYNNEI. This CDR3 is 15 amino acids long. V was shortened by 5 bases and J by 4 bases, with 14 bases between the two germline ends. This clone appeared a few times. Profiling relied on immunoSEQ multiplex PCR, and the TCRdb table lists in-frame clones only, not all of them. This sample carries almost 90,000 clones, under 90% of them seen once, and the ten largest clones take around 2.1%. The gene calls are TRBV2 and TRBJ2-2; a possible D gene is TRBD1 (6 bases). The sequence was obtained from a woman aged 40-49 years in good health. Sequenced: blood. CDR3 nucleotides: TGTGCCAGCAGTAGTACAGGGAGAGGCACCGGGGAGCTGTTTTTT. Residues: CASSSTGRGTGELFF.